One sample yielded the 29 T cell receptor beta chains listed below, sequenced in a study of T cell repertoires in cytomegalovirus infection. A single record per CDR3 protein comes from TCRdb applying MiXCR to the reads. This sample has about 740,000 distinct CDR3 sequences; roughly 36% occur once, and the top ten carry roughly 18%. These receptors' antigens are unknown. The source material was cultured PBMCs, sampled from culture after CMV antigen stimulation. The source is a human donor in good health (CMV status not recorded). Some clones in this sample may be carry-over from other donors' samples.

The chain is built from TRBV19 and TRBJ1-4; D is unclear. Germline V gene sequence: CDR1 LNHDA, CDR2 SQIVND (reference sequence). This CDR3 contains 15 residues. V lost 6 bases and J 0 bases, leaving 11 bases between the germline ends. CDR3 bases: TGTGCCAGTAGGGGGAGATTTGCAACTAATGAAAAACTGTTTTTT. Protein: CASRGRFATNEKLFF.

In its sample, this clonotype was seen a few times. CDR3 in amino acids: CASSQERRGGQPQHF. CDR3 nucleotides: TGCGCCAGCAGCCAAGAAAGAAGGGGAGGTCAGCCCCAGCATTTT. V gene TRBV4-3 combines with J gene TRBJ1-5; TRBD1 might be the D (5 bases). Trimming stripped 0 bases from V and 6 bases from J, with 12 bases between. The germline CDR1 and CDR2 sequences are LGHNA and YSLEER. The CDR3 has 15 residues.

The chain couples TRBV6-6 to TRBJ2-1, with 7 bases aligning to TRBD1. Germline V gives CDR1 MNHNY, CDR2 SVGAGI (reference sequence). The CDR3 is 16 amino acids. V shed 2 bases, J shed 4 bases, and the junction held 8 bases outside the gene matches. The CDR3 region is CASSYGTVPGYNEQFF. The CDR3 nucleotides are TGTGCCAGCAGTTACGGGACAGTCCCGGGTTACAATGAGCAGTTCTTC.

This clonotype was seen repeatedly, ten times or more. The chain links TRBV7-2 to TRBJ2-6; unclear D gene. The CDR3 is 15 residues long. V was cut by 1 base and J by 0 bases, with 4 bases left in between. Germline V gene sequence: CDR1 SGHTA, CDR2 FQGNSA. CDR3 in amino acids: CASSLGTSGANVLTF. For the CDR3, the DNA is TGTGCCAGCAGCTTAGGCACCTCTGGGGCCAACGTCCTGACTTTC.

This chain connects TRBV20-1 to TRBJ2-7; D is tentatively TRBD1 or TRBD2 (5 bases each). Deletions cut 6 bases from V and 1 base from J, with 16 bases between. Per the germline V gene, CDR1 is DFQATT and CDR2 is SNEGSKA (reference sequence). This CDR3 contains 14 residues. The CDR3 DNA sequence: TGCAGTGCGGAGAGGGCTGGGGGTTCCTACGAGCAGTACTTC. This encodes CSAERAGGSYEQYF.

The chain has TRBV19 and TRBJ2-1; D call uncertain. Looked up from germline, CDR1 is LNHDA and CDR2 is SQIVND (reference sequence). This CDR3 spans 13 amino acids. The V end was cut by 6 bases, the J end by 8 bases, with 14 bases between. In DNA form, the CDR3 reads TGTGCCAGTAGAGAGACCAGCTGGGATGAGCAGTTCTTC. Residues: CASRETSWDEQFF.

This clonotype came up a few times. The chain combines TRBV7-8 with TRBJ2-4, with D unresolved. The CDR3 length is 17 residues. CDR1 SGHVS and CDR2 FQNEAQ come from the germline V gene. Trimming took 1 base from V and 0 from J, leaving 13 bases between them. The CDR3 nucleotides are TGTGCCAGCAGCTTAGTTCCTATGCCTCAAGCCAAAAACATTCAGTACTTC. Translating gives CASSLVPMPQAKNIQYF.

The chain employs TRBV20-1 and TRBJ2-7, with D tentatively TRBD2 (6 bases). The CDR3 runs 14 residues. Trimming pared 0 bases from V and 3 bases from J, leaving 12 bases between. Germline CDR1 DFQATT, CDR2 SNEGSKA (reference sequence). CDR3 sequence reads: CSARDLGGYYEQYF. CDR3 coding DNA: TGCAGTGCTAGAGATTTGGGGGGTTACTACGAGCAGTACTTC.

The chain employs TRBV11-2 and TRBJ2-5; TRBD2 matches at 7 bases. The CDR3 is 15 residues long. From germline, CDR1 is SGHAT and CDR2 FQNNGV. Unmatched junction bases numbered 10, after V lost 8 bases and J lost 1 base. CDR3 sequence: CASSPAQRGQETQYF. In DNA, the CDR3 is TGTGCCAGCTCCCCCGCCCAGCGGGGCCAAGAGACCCAGTACTTC.

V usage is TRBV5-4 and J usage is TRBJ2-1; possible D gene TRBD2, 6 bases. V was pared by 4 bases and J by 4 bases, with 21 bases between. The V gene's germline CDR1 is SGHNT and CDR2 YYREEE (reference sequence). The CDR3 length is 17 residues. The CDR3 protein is CASSAKGLQRRYNEQFF. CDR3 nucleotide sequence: TGTGCCAGCAGCGCAAAGGGACTTCAGCGAAGATACAATGAGCAGTTCTTC.

In DNA form, the CDR3 reads TGTGCCAGCAGCAGACAGGGAGTGGGTGAAAAACTGTTTTTT. Protein product: CASSRQGVGEKLFF. This sequence joins TRBV7-2 and TRBJ1-4, with TRBD1 matching 7 bases. CDR1 and CDR2 from the germline V gene are SGHTA and FQGNSA. This CDR3 has 14 residues. Germline trimming cut 5 bases from V and 7 bases from J; bases unmatched to any gene: 7.

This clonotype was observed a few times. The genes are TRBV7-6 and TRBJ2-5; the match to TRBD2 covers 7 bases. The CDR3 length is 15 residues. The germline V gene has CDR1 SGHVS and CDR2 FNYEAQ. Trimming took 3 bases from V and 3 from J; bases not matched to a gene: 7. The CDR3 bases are TGTGCCAGCAGCTTTCTAGCGGCCTTAAAAGAGACCCAGTACTTC. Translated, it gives CASSFLAALKETQYF.

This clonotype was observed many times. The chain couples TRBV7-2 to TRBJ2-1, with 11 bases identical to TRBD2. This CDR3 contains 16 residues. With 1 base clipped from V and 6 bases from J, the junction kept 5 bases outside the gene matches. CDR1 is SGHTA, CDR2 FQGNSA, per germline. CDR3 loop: CASSLVSTSGSNEQFF. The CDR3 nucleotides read TGTGCCAGCAGCTTAGTAAGTACTAGCGGGAGCAATGAGCAGTTCTTC. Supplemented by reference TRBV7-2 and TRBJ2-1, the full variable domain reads GAGVSQSPSNKVTEKGKDVELRCDPISGHTALYWYRQSLGQGLEFLIYFQGNSAPDKSGLPSDRFSAERTGGSVSTLTIQRTQQEDSAVYLCASSLVSTSGSNEQFFGPGTRLTVL.

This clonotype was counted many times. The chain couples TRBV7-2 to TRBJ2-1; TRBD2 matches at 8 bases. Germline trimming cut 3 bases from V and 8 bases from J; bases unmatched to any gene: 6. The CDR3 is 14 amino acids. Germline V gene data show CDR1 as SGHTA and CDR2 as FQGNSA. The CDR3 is CASSFGTSGYEQFF. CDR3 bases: TGTGCCAGCAGCTTTGGGACTAGTGGTTATGAGCAGTTCTTC.

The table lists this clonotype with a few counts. CDR3 sequence: CASSGQGLWVYEQYF. Here the CDR3 DNA reads TGTGCCAGCAGCGGCCAGGGCCTTTGGGTCTACGAGCAGTACTTC. V and J are TRBV7-2 and TRBJ2-7; perhaps TRBD1 as D (5 bases). V dropped 5 bases and J dropped 3 bases, with 17 bases sitting between them. CDR3 size: 15 residues. The germline CDR1 and CDR2 sequences are SGHTA and FQGNSA.

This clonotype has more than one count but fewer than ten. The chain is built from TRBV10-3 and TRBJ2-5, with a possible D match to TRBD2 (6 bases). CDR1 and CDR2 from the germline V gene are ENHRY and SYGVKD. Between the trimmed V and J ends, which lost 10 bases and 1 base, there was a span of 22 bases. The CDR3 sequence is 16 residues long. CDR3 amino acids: CATTVLGSGPQETQYF. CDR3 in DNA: TGTGCCACCACGGTGTTGGGCAGCGGGCCCCAAGAGACCCAGTACTTC.

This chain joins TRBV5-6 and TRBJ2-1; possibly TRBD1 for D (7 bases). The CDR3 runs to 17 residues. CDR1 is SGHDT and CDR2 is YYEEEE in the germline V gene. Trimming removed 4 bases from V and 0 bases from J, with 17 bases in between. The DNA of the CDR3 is TGTGCCAGCAGCATAGAACACAGGGGAGGCTCCTACAATGAGCAGTTCTTC. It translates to CASSIEHRGGSYNEQFF.

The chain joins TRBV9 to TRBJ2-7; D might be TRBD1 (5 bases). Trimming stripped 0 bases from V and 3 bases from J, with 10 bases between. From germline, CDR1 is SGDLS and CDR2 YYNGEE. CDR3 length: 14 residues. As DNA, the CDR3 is TGTGCCAGCAGCGTAGGGGCAGGGTACTACGAGCAGTACTTC. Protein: CASSVGAGYYEQYF. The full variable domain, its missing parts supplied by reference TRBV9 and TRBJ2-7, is DSGVTQTPKHLITATGQRVTLRCSPRSGDLSVYWYQQSLDQGLQFLIQYYNGEERAKGNILERFSAQQFPDLHSELNLSSLELGDSALYFCASSVGAGYYEQYFGPGTRLTVT.

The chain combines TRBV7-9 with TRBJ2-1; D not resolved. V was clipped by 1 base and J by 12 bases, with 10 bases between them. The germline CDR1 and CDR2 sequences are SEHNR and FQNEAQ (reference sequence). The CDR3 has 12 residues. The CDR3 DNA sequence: TGTGCCAGCAGCTTAGTGAGCCAGGTGCAGTTCTTC. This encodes CASSLVSQVQFF.

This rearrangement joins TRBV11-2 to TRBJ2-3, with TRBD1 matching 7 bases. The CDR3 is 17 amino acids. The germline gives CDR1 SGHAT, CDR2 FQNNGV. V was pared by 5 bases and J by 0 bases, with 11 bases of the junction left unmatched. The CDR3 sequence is CASSPTSGTVSTDTQYF. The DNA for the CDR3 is TGTGCCAGCAGCCCGACCTCCGGGACAGTTAGCACAGATACGCAGTATTTT.

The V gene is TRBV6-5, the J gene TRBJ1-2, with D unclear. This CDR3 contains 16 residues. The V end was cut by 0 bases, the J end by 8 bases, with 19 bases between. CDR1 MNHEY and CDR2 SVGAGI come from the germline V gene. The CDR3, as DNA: TGTGCCAGCAGTTACTCCCCGAGAGGGTTACTTGACGGCTACACCTTC. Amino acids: CASSYSPRGLLDGYTF.

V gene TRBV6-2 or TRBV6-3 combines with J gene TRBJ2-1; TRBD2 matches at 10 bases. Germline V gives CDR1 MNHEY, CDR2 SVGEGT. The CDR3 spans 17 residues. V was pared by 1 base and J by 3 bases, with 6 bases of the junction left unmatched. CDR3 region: CASSYLPLAGVYNEQFF. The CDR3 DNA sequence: TGTGCCAGCAGTTACTTGCCTCTAGCGGGAGTCTACAATGAGCAGTTCTTC.

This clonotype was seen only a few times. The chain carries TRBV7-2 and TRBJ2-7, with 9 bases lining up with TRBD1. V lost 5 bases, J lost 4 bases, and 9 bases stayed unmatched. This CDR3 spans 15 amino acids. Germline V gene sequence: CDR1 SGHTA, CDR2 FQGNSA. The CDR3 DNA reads TGTGCCAGCAGCCTCGGGGGACAGGGAAGATACGAGCAGTACTTC. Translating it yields CASSLGGQGRYEQYF.

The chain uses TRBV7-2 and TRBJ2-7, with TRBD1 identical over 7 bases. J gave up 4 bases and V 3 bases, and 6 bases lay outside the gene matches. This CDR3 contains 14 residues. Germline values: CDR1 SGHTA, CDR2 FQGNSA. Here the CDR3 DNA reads TGTGCCAGCAGCTTTACAGGGGCTATATACGAGCAGTACTTC. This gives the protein CASSFTGAIYEQYF.

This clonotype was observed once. The CDR3 DNA is TGTGCCATCACGGAAGCGGGAGGTGCAGATACGCAGTATTTT. This translates into CAITEAGGADTQYF. The chain has TRBV10-3 and TRBJ2-3; 9 positions agree with TRBD2. The CDR3 loop spans 14 amino acids. Unmatched junction bases numbered 6, after V lost 7 bases and J lost 4 bases. CDR1 is ENHRY, CDR2 SYGVKD, per germline.

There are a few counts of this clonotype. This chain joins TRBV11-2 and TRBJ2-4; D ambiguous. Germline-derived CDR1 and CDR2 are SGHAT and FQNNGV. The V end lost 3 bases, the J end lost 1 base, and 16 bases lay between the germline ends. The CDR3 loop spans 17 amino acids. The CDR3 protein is CASSLGRWDQAKNIQYF. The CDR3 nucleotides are TGTGCCAGCAGCTTGGGTAGATGGGATCAGGCCAAAAACATTCAGTACTTC.

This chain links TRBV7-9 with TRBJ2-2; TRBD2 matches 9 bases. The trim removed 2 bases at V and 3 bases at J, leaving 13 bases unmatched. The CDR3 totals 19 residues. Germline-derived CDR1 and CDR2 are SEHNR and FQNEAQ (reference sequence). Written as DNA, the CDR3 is TGTGCCAGCAGCTTAAGGCGGCTAGCGGGACCGTCGTACACCGGGGAGCTGTTTTTT. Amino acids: CASSLRRLAGPSYTGELFF.

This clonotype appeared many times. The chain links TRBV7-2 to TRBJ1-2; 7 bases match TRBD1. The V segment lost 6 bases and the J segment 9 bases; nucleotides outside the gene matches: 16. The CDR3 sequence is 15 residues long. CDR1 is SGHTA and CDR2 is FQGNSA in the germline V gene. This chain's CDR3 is CASRPRTGDMISYTF. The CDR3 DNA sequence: TGTGCCAGCAGGCCGAGGACAGGCGACATGATTAGCTACACCTTC.

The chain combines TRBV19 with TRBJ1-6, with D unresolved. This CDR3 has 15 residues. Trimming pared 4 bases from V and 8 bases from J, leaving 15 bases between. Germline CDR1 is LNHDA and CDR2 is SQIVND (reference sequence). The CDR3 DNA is TGTGCCAGTAGTACGAAACCCCTGGGCGATTCACCCCTCCACTTT. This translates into CASSTKPLGDSPLHF. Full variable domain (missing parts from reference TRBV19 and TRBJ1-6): DGGITQSPKYLFRKEGQNVTLSCEQNLNHDAMYWYRQDPGQGLRLIYYSQIVNDFQKGDIAEGYSVSREKKESFPLTVTSAQKNPTAFYLCASSTKPLGDSPLHFGNGTRLTVT.